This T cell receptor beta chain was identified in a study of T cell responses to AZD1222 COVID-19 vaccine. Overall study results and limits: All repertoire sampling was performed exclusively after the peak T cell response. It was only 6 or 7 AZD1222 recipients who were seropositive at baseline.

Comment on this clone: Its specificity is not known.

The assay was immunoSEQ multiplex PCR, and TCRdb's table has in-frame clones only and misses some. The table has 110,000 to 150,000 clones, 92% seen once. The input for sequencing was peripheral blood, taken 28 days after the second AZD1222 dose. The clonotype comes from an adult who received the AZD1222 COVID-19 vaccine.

The CDR3 coding sequence is TGTGCCAGCAGCTTAACTCTAGCGGGCTACTACAATGAGCAGTTCTTC. This sequence encodes CASSLTLAGYYNEQFF. This chain joins TRBV7-9 and TRBJ2-1; 8 bases agree with TRBD2. CDR1 is SEHNR and CDR2 is FQNEAQ in the germline V gene (reference sequence). The ends lost 2 bases at V and 3 bases at J; junction bases unmatched: 6. The CDR3 contains 16 residues.